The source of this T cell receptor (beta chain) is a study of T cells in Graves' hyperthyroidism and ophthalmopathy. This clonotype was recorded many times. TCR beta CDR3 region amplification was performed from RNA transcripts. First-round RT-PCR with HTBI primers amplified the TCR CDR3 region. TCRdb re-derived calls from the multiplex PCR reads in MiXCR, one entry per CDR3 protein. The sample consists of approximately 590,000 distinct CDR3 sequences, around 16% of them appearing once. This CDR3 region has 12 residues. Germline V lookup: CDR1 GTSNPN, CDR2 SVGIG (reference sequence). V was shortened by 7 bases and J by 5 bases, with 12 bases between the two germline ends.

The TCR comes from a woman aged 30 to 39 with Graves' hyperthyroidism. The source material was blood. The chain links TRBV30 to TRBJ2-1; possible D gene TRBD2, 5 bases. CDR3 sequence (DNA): TGTGCCTATCTTGCGGGCGACAATGAGCAGTTCTTC. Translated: CAYLAGDNEQFF.